The TCR beta chain described here comes from a study of T cell responses to AZD1222 COVID-19 vaccine. Overall study results and limits: Epitopes outside B.1.351 and B.1.1.7 mutated regions reportedly drew nearly half of spike TCRs.

The repertoire was sequenced with immunoSEQ multiplex PCR; TCRdb's copy has only in-frame clones and lacks some. The sample yields about 130,000 clones, approximately 95% seen once. The germline V gene encodes CDR1 MGHRA and CDR2 YSYEKL. CDR3 length: 17 amino acids. V dropped 0 bases and J dropped 1 base, with 16 bases sitting between them. In its sample, this clone was seen a few times. Its cognate antigen is unknown. The gene calls are TRBV4-1 and TRBJ2-7; D is unresolved. The TCR originated in an adult who received the AZD1222 COVID-19 vaccine. Sequenced here: peripheral blood, sampled 28 days after the second AZD1222 dose. The CDR3 loop reads CASSQDGGDGPSYEQYF. The CDR3 nucleotides read TGCGCCAGCAGCCAAGATGGTGGAGACGGGCCTTCCTACGAGCAGTACTTC.